One sample yielded the 21 T cell receptor beta chains listed below, sequenced in a study of neurological immune-mediated disorders. As for time point: longitudinal time-point 1 (baseline). Using its own MiXCR run on the 5' RACE reads, TCRdb lists one record per CDR3 protein. This repertoire shows 60,000 to 90,000 distinct CDR3 sequences, roughly 10% found once; its top ten account for 9.5% to 10%. Sequenced input: PBMCs. The receptors originated from a man aged 25-40 years in good health.

This clonotype was counted many times. The V gene is TRBV27, the J gene TRBJ2-2; tentative D call: TRBD2 (6 bases). CDR3 length: 15 amino acids. V was pared by 2 bases and J by 6 bases, with 13 bases between. Germline CDR1 MNHEY, CDR2 SMNVEV (reference sequence). The CDR3 nucleotides are TGTGCCAGCAGTTTAAAGGAGGGTAGGGCCGGGGAGCTGTTTTTT. It yields the protein CASSLKEGRAGELFF.

This sequence joins TRBV12-3 or TRBV12-4 and TRBJ1-2; no clear D. The CDR3 has 12 amino acids. V gave up 2 bases and J gave up 8 bases, with 9 bases separating them. CDR3 sequence (DNA): TGTGCCAGCAGTTTAAGGACCGGCGGCTACACCTTC. This translates into CASSLRTGGYTF.

This clonotype appeared many times. The chain joins TRBV5-5 to TRBJ2-3; 9 bases align to TRBD2. The germline V gene encodes CDR1 SGHKS and CDR2 YYEKEE (reference sequence). CDR3 length equals 21 residues. After removal of 4 bases from V and 0 bases from J, the junction contained 21 bases not matched to a gene. The CDR3 loop reads CASSQDRSQTSGQTSTDTQYF. Here the CDR3 DNA reads TGTGCCAGCAGCCAAGACAGGAGCCAGACTAGCGGACAAACTAGCACAGATACGCAGTATTTT.

In its sample, this clonotype was seen many times. The gene calls are TRBV28 and TRBJ1-2, with 8 positions matching TRBD1. V trimming: 2 bases; J trimming: 4 bases; junction bases outside the gene matches: 12. The CDR3 runs 17 residues. Germline CDR1 and CDR2: MDHEN and SYDVKM. The CDR3 nucleotides are TGTGCCAGCAGTTTAACTTCGGCAGGGGGCGCGATCTATGGCTACACCTTC. Its translation is CASSLTSAGGAIYGYTF.

In regard to this clonotype: Being one base from a much bigger clone, this may be a read error. This rearrangement joins TRBV21-1 to TRBJ1-5. TRBV21-1 is a listed pseudogene. This CDR3 is built from 20 residues. This CDR3 is CASSKALAKILRRSNQPQHF. DNA of the CDR3: TGTGCCAGCAGCAAAGCGCTGGCGAAAATATTGCGGCGTAGCAATCAGCCCCAGCATTTT.

This clonotype came up many times. The chain has TRBV11-2 and TRBJ2-1; D may correspond to TRBD1 or TRBD2 (5 bases each). Trimming shortened V by 8 bases and J by 9 bases, and 23 bases separated the two germline ends. CDR1 SGHAT and CDR2 FQNNGV come from the germline V gene. This CDR3 spans 15 amino acids. The CDR3 DNA sequence: TGTGCCAGCGCATTTAGTGTGAGGGGCTGGGGTGAGCAGTTCTTC. As protein: CASAFSVRGWGEQFF. The full variable domain, with the rest looked up from reference TRBV11-2 and TRBJ2-1, is EAGVAQSPRYKIIEKRQSVAFWCNPISGHATLYWYQQILGQGPKLLIQFQNNGVVDDSQLPKDRFSAERLKGVDSTLKIQPAKLEDSAVYLCASAFSVRGWGEQFFGPGTRLTVL.

The sample holds many counts of this clonotype. DNA for the CDR3: TGTGCCACCAGTGCTGGAGGACAGGGTCGCTTTCACGACGAGCAGTACTTC. It codes for CATSAGGQGRFHDEQYF. The chain employs TRBV24-1 and TRBJ2-7; TRBD1 aligns across 8 bases. The CDR3 has 17 residues. V was clipped by 5 bases and J by 5 bases; unmatched bases: 16. Germline values: CDR1 KGHDR, CDR2 SFDVKD.

In its sample, this clonotype was seen many times. The genes are TRBV21-1 and TRBJ2-5. TRBV21-1 is assigned pseudogene status. The CDR3 contains 14 residues. This CDR3 reads CASSKDEVQETQYF. The CDR3 coding sequence is TGTGCCAGCAGCAAAGATGAGGTACAAGAGACCCAGTACTTC.

At least ten counts were recorded for this clonotype. V is TRBV5-1 and J is TRBJ2-7, with a tentative D call TRBD1 (6 bases). The V gene lost 5 bases and the J gene lost 5 bases, with 11 bases spanning the gap. This CDR3 spans 12 amino acids. Germline CDR1 is SGHRS and CDR2 is YFSETQ. CDR3 region: CASRQGSHEQYF. The CDR3 DNA reads TGCGCCAGCAGGCAGGGGTCTCACGAGCAGTACTTC.

This clonotype was recorded at least ten times. This chain joins TRBV20-1 and TRBJ2-7; either TRBD1 or TRBD2 may supply D (5 bases each). The V gene lost 3 bases and the J gene lost 1 base, with 10 bases spanning the gap. The CDR3 sequence is 13 residues long. Germline CDR1 reads DFQATT; CDR2 reads SNEGSKA (reference sequence). CDR3 sequence (DNA): TGCAGTGCTAGCGGGGCCTCTTCCTACGAGCAGTACTTC. This codes for CSASGASSYEQYF.

This clonotype was detected ten times or more. The chain links TRBV5-1 to TRBJ2-3, with 9 bases matching TRBD1. CDR1 and CDR2 from the germline V gene are SGHRS and YFSETQ. This CDR3 is built from 15 residues. V gave up 2 bases and J gave up 3 bases; unmatched junction bases: 4. CDR3 in amino acids: CASSLKTGGTDTQYF. The CDR3 region has the DNA TGCGCCAGCAGCTTAAAGACAGGGGGGACAGATACGCAGTATTTT.

This clonotype was picked up many times. The chain combines TRBV18 with TRBJ2-2; D call uncertain. Trimming cost V 2 bases and J 1 base, with 5 bases left between them. This CDR3 is built from 14 residues. Germline V lookup: CDR1 KGHSH, CDR2 LQKENI. This CDR3 is CASSPVLNTGELFF. In nucleotides, the CDR3 is TGTGCCAGCTCACCAGTTTTGAACACCGGGGAGCTGTTTTTT.

In this sample, this clonotype is large. The chain combines TRBV7-2 with TRBJ1-1, with 8 positions matching TRBD1. V dropped 4 bases and J dropped 4; count of bases not matched to a gene: 5. The CDR3 spans 14 residues. Germline CDR1 and CDR2: SGHTA and FQGNSA. The CDR3 DNA sequence: TGTGCCAGCAGCTATGACAGGGGCGGCACTGAAGCTTTCTTT. It translates to CASSYDRGGTEAFF.

This clonotype was recorded at least ten times. The genes are TRBV20-1 and TRBJ1-1; no clear D gene. Trimming cost V 5 bases and J 10 bases, with 14 bases left between them. CDR1 is DFQATT, CDR2 SNEGSKA, per germline (reference sequence). CDR3 length: 11 amino acids. The CDR3 loop is CSAFDPGGAFF. In DNA, the CDR3 is TGCAGTGCTTTTGACCCCGGAGGAGCTTTCTTT.

This clonotype has a count of ten or more. The rearrangement joins TRBV7-6 to TRBJ2-2; maybe TRBD1 (6 bases). CDR3 length equals 15 residues. CDR1 SGHVS and CDR2 FNYEAQ come from the germline V gene. With 3 bases removed from V and 0 bases from J, the gap between germline ends came to 8 bases. The CDR3 here is CASSFGTPNTGELFF. CDR3 in DNA: TGTGCCAGCAGCTTCGGGACACCGAACACCGGGGAGCTGTTTTTT.

This clonotype occurred a few times. The J gene is TRBJ2-3, the V gene TRBV7-9, with 12 bases matching TRBD2. Per the germline V gene, CDR1 is SEHNR and CDR2 is FQNEAQ (reference sequence). CDR3 length: 17 amino acids. J was trimmed by 3 bases and V by 6 bases; bases with no gene match: 10. CDR3 sequence reads: CASSPSGRAGRTDTQYF. CDR3 coding DNA: TGTGCCAGCAGTCCTAGCGGGAGGGCCGGCCGGACAGATACGCAGTATTTT.

The table lists this clonotype with many counts. V is TRBV5-1 and J is TRBJ2-7; D may correspond to TRBD1 or TRBD2 (5 bases each). Germline V gives CDR1 SGHRS, CDR2 YFSETQ. This CDR3 has 16 amino acids. Trimming took 0 bases from V and 0 from J, leaving 13 bases between them. The CDR3 reads CASSLARLGTSYEQYF. In DNA, the CDR3 is TGCGCCAGCAGCTTGGCCCGGCTAGGGACCTCCTACGAGCAGTACTTC. The full variable domain, rest sourced from reference TRBV5-1 and TRBJ2-7, is KAGVTQTPRYLIKTRGQQVTLSCSPISGHRSVSWYQQTPGQGLQFLFEYFSETQRNKGNFPGRFSGRQFSNSRSEMNVSTLELGDSALYLCASSLARLGTSYEQYFGPGTRLTVT.

This clonotype was detected many times. The rearrangement joins TRBV10-3 to TRBJ2-3; 9 bases line up with TRBD2. This CDR3 contains 18 residues. Germline V gene data show CDR1 as ENHRY and CDR2 as SYGVKD. After removal of 0 bases from V and 2 bases from J, the junction contained 9 bases not matched to a gene. The DNA for the CDR3 is TGTGCCATCAGTGAGTCGACGAATTTAGCGGGAGACACAGATACGCAGTATTTT. Amino acid sequence: CAISESTNLAGDTDTQYF.

This clonotype was found many times. The rearrangement uses TRBV5-1 and TRBJ2-2; no firm D call. The CDR3 loop spans 15 amino acids. Germline V CDR1 and CDR2: SGHRS, YFSETQ. The germline V and J ends were trimmed by 4 bases and 6 bases, with 16 bases remaining between them. DNA for the CDR3: TGCGCCAGCAGCCCCCGCGTAGCATTCGCCGGGGAGCTGTTTTTT. It yields the protein CASSPRVAFAGELFF.

Many counts were recorded for this clonotype. This chain links TRBV12-3 or TRBV12-4 with TRBJ2-2, with D hard to call. V was shortened by 5 bases and J by 4 bases, with 14 bases between the two germline ends. There are 15 residues in the CDR3. CDR3 residues: CASSPTLYLTGELFF. CDR3 bases: TGTGCCAGCAGTCCCACCCTTTACCTCACCGGGGAGCTGTTTTTT.

This clonotype was picked up many times. The CDR3 coding sequence is TGCAGTGCCCCCAGAGCCGAGACCCAGTACTTC. It yields the protein CSAPRAETQYF. The rearrangement joins TRBV20-1 to TRBJ2-5; D is ambiguous. The V and J ends lost 6 bases and 5 bases respectively, with 10 bases between them. The CDR3 is 11 amino acids. Germline V CDR1 and CDR2: DFQATT, SNEGSKA (reference sequence).